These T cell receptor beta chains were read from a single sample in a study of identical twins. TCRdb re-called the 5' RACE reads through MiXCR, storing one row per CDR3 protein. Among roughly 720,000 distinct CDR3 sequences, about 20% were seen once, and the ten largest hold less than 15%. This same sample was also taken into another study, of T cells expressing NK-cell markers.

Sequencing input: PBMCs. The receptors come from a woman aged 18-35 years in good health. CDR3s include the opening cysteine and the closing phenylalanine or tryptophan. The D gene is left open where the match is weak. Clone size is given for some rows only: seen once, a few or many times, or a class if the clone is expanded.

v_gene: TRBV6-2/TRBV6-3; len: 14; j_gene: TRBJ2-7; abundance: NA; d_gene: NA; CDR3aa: CASSYQPEYYEQYF; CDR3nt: TGTGCCAGCAGTTATCAACCGGAGTACTACGAGCAGTACTTC
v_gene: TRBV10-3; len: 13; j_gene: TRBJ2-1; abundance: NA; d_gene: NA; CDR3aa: CAISGGQNNEQFF; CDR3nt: TGTGCCATCAGTGGAGGACAGAATAATGAGCAGTTCTTC
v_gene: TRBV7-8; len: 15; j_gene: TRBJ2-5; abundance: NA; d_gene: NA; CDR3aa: CASSIRLDGGQTQYF; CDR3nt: TGTGCCAGCAGCATCCGACTCGACGGGGGTCAGACCCAGTACTTC
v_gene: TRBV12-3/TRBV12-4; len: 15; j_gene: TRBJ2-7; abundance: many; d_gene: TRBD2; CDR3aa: CASSLQAGGSYEQYF; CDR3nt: TGTGCCAGCAGTTTACAGGCGGGAGGCTCCTACGAGCAGTACTTC
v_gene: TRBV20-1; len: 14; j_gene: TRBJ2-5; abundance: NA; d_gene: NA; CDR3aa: CSASYGGAGETQYF; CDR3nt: TGCAGTGCTTCCTATGGGGGGGCGGGGGAGACCCAGTACTTC
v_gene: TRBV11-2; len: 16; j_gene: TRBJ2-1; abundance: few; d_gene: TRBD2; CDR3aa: CASSLEAGGPHNEQFF; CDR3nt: TGTGCCAGCAGCTTAGAAGCGGGAGGGCCCCACAATGAGCAGTTCTTC
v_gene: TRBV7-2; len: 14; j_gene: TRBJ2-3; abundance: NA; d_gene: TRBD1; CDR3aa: CASSMDRVADTQYF; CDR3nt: TGTGCCAGCAGCATGGACAGGGTGGCAGATACGCAGTATTTT
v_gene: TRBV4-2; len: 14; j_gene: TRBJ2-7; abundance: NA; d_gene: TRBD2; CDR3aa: CASSPSGTTYEQYF; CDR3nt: TGTGCCAGCAGCCCTAGCGGGACCACCTACGAGCAGTACTTC
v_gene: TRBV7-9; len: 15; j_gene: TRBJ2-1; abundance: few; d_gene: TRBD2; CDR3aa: CASSLIAGRHNEQFF; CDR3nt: TGTGCCAGCAGCTTAATAGCGGGTCGTCATAATGAGCAGTTCTTC
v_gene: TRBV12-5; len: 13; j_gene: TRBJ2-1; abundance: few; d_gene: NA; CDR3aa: CASGLTLYNEQFF; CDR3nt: TGTGCTAGTGGTTTGACCCTCTACAATGAGCAGTTCTTC
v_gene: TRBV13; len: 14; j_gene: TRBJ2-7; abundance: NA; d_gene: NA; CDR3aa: CASSPSRNSYEQYF; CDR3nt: TGTGCCAGCAGTCCATCAAGGAACTCCTACGAGCAGTACTTC
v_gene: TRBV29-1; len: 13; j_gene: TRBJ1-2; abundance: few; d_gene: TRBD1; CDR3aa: CSGSDRGNYGYTF; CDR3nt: TGCAGCGGATCGGACAGGGGGAACTATGGCTACACCTTC
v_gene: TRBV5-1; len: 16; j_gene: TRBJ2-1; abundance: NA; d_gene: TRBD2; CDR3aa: CASSPLAGGTYNEQFF; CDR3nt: TGCGCCAGCAGCCCATTAGCGGGGGGGACCTACAATGAGCAGTTCTTC
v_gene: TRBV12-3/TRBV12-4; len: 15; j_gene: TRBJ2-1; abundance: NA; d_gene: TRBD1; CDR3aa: CASSPIKTGRDEQFF; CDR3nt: TGTGCCAGCAGTCCCATTAAGACAGGGCGGGATGAGCAGTTCTTC
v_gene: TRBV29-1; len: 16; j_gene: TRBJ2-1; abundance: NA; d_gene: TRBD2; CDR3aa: CSVEDRVTSGHNEQFF; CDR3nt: TGCAGCGTTGAAGATCGGGTGACTAGCGGTCACAATGAGCAGTTCTTC
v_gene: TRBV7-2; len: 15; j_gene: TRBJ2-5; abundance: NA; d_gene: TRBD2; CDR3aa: CASSLAGLAGETQYF; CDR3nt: TGTGCCAGCAGCTTAGCCGGACTAGCGGGAGAGACCCAGTACTTC
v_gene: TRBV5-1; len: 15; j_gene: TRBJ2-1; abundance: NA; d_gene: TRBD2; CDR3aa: CASVLSGGADNEQFF; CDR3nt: TGCGCCAGCGTTCTCTCCGGGGGGGCCGACAATGAGCAGTTCTTC
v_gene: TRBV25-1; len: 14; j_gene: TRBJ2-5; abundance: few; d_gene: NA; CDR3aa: CASSPGGTAETQYF; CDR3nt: TGTGCCAGCAGTCCCGGCGGGACAGCAGAGACCCAGTACTTC
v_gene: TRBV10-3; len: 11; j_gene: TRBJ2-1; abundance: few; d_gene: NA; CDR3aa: CAISGLTEKFF; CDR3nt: TGTGCCATCAGTGGACTAACCGAGAAGTTCTTC
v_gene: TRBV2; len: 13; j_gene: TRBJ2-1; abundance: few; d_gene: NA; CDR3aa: CASSDRTANEQFF; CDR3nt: TGTGCCAGCAGTGATCGGACAGCAAATGAGCAGTTCTTC
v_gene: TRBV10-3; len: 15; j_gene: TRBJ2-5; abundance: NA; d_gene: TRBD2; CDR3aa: CAISYTPGLEETQYF; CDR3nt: TGTGCCATCAGCTATACCCCGGGACTAGAAGAGACCCAGTACTTC
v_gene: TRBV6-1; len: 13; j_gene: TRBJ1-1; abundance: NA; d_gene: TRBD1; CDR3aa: CASSKQGYTEAFF; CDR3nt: TGTGCCAGCAGTAAACAGGGGTACACTGAAGCTTTCTTT
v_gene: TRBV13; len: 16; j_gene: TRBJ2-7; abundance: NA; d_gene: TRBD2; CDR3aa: CASSLLGDYFTYEQYF; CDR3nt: TGTGCCAGCAGCCTCCTGGGGGACTACTTTACTTACGAGCAGTACTTC
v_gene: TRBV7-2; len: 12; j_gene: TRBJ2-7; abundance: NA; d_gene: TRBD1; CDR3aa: CASGDRRNEQYF; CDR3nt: TGTGCCAGTGGGGACAGGCGAAACGAGCAGTACTTC
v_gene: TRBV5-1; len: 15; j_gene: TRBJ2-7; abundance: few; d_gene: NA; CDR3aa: CASSLVAGVRNEQYF; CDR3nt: TGCGCCAGCAGCTTGGTGGCGGGCGTCAGGAACGAGCAGTACTTC
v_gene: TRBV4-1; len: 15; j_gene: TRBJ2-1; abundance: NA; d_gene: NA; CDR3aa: CASSLSGTKNNEQFF; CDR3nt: TGCGCCAGCAGCCTGTCTGGGACAAAGAACAATGAGCAGTTCTTC
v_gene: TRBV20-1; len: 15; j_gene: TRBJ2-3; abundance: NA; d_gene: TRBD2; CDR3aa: CSARDPGGTTDTQYF; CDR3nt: TGCAGTGCTAGAGATCCGGGGGGAACAACAGATACGCAGTATTTT
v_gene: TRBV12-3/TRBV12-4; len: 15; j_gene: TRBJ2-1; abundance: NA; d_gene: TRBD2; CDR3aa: CASRISGRAGYEQFF; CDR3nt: TGTGCCAGCAGGATTAGCGGGAGGGCCGGGTATGAGCAGTTCTTC
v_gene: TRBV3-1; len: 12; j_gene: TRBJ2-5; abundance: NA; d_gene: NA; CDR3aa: CASSQVTRTQYF; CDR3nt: TGTGCCAGCAGCCAAGTTACGAGGACCCAGTACTTC
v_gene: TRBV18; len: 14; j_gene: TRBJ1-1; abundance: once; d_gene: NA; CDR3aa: CASQGTTRDTEAFF; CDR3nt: TGTGCCAGCCAAGGGACCACCCGCGACACTGAAGCTTTCTTT
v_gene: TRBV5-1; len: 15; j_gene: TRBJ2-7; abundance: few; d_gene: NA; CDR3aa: CASSLEGGRNYEQYF; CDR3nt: TGCGCCAGCAGCTTGGAGGGGGGTCGGAACTACGAGCAGTACTTC